The 32 T cell receptor beta chains in this list originate from one sample, sequenced in a study of cytomegalovirus exposure and HLA in healthy donors. PCR involved 60 Vbeta and 13 Jbeta primers. Generated by immunoSEQ multiplex PCR, the TCRdb table keeps only in-frame clones and is missing some. The sample comprises 150,000 to 200,000 clones, under 70% of which are singletons, and less than 3.5% rests with the top ten. Sequenced input: PBMCs. The receptors originated from a woman aged 40 to 49 in good health and CMV-seropositive.

This sequence joins TRBV6-5 and TRBJ2-1; weak D call: TRBD1 (5 bases). V lost 2 bases, J lost 4 bases, and 12 bases lay in between. The CDR3 has 15 residues. Germline CDR1 is MNHEY and CDR2 is SVGAGI. CDR3 loop: CASSYDRTLYNEQFF. As DNA, the CDR3 is TGTGCCAGCAGTTACGACAGAACCTTATACAATGAGCAGTTCTTC.

This clone was seen a few times. This chain joins TRBV6-5 and TRBJ2-5; D is possibly TRBD1 (6 bases). The V gene's germline CDR1 is MNHEY and CDR2 SVGAGI. V shed 10 bases and J shed 11 bases, with 17 bases lying between them. The CDR3 extends over 11 amino acids. As DNA, the CDR3 is TGTGCCACGGAGAGGGGGACGGAGCAGTACTTC. Amino acids: CATERGTEQYF.

The chain employs TRBV4-1 and TRBJ1-3; D perhaps matches TRBD1 (5 bases). This CDR3 has 14 residues. V was cut by 1 base and J by 4 bases, with 8 bases left in between. The germline V gene encodes CDR1 MGHRA and CDR2 YSYEKL. CDR3 loop: CASSQGGGGNTIYF. For the CDR3, the DNA is TGCGCCAGCAGCCAAGGCGGGGGGGGAAACACCATATATTTT.

This clone has a handful of counts. This chain joins TRBV15 and TRBJ1-5, with 7 bases matching TRBD1. CDR1 and CDR2 from the germline V gene are LNHNV and YYDKDF (reference sequence). The CDR3 has 15 amino acids. Trimming cost V 5 bases and J 9 bases; bases outside gene matches: 13. CDR3: CATSAEGQLGGPQHF. The CDR3 DNA follows: TGTGCCACCAGCGCCGAGGGACAGCTCGGGGGGCCCCAGCATTTT.

The chain is built from TRBV29-1 and TRBJ2-7; D uncertain. Trimming left V 6 bases short and J 5 bases short, with 14 bases between. This CDR3 has 12 residues. Germline CDR1 reads SQVTM; CDR2 reads ANQGSEA. The CDR3 loop reads CSVAGSNNEQYF. The DNA of the CDR3 is TGCAGCGTAGCAGGTTCCAATAACGAGCAGTACTTC.

V and J are TRBV25-1 and TRBJ2-1; TRBD1 is a possible D gene (6 bases). The CDR3 is made up of 13 amino acids. Trimming stripped 3 bases from V and 5 bases from J, with 8 bases between. Germline assignment: CDR1 MGHDK and CDR2 SYGVNS. The DNA of the CDR3 is TGTGCCAGCAGTGACCAGGGGAACAATGAGCAGTTCTTC. Amino acid sequence: CASSDQGNNEQFF.

The chain has TRBV28 and TRBJ2-5; D uncertain. This CDR3 spans 11 amino acids. Germline V CDR1 and CDR2: MDHEN, SYDVKM. Trimming took off 6 bases at V and 0 bases at J, with 2 bases between the two ends. Here the CDR3 DNA reads TGTGCCAGCAGCAACCAAGAGACCCAGTACTTC. This codes for CASSNQETQYF.

J is TRBJ1-1 and V is TRBV9, with 7 bases matching TRBD1. Per germline, CDR1 SGDLS and CDR2 YYNGEE. The CDR3 runs to 15 residues. After removal of 4 bases from V and 1 base from J, the junction contained 7 bases not matched to a gene. The CDR3 here is CASSQMDRRNTEAFF. The CDR3 nucleotides read TGTGCCAGCAGCCAAATGGACAGGAGGAACACTGAAGCTTTCTTT.

This clone was recorded a few times. The CDR3 is CASSRGARGLSEQFF. The CDR3 nucleotides read TGCGCCAGCAGCCGGGGGGCCAGGGGCCTTAGCGAGCAGTTCTTC. The chain joins TRBV5-1 to TRBJ2-1; weak D call: TRBD2 (7 bases). This CDR3 has 15 amino acids. Trimming left V 4 bases short and J 10 bases short, with 21 bases between. CDR1 SGHRS and CDR2 YFSETQ come from the germline V gene.

The chain links TRBV29-1 to TRBJ2-1; the D gene is possibly TRBD2 (5 bases). Trimming shortened V by 7 bases and J by 15 bases, and 16 bases separated the two germline ends. The CDR3 sequence is 10 residues long. CDR1 is SQVTM, CDR2 ANQGSEA, per germline. This chain's CDR3 is CSAEDWALFF. The CDR3 DNA sequence: TGCAGCGCTGAGGACTGGGCCCTGTTCTTC.

The chain couples TRBV7-9 to TRBJ2-7, with TRBD1 as a possible D gene (5 bases). The CDR3 consists of 15 residues. CDR1 and CDR2 from the germline V gene are SEHNR and FQNEAQ (reference sequence). Trimming took off 2 bases at V and 3 bases at J, with 14 bases between the two ends. The CDR3 loop reads CASSLLGHGHYEQYF. In nucleotides, the CDR3 is TGTGCCAGCAGCTTACTCGGACACGGACACTACGAGCAGTACTTC.

The chain uses TRBV18 and TRBJ2-7; the D is unclear. The germline V and J ends were trimmed by 3 bases and 0 bases, with 6 bases remaining between them. CDR1 KGHSH and CDR2 LQKENI come from the germline V gene. The CDR3 has 13 residues. CDR3 protein: CASSPAFSYEQYF. For the CDR3, the DNA is TGTGCCAGCTCACCGGCATTCTCCTACGAGCAGTACTTC.

There are a few counts of this clone. The chain joins TRBV7-2 to TRBJ1-1, with TRBD1 matching over 9 bases. V lost 3 bases, J lost 7 bases, and 6 bases stayed unmatched. CDR3 length: 14 amino acids. Germline CDR1 is SGHTA and CDR2 is FQGNSA. This CDR3 reads CASSLSRDRVEAFF. The CDR3 nucleotides read TGTGCCAGCAGCTTGTCCCGGGACAGGGTTGAAGCTTTCTTT.

The chain combines TRBV15 with TRBJ1-1; TRBD1 aligns across 9 bases. Unmatched junction bases numbered 2, after V lost 2 bases and J lost 7 bases. The CDR3 extends over 13 amino acids. CDR1 and CDR2 from the germline V gene are LNHNV and YYDKDF (reference sequence). The DNA for the CDR3 is TGTGCCACCAGCAGATACAGGGGGCGTGAAGCTTTCTTT. Amino acid sequence: CATSRYRGREAFF.

This clone was seen once. The CDR3 DNA follows: TGTGCCAGCAGCCCAGGACAGGGGGCTGGGGAGCAGTACTTC. Translating gives CASSPGQGAGEQYF. The genes are TRBV7-3 and TRBJ2-7, with 11 bases lining up with TRBD1. J lost 7 bases, V lost 5 bases, and 7 bases had no gene match. CDR1 and CDR2 (germline): SGHTA, FQGTGA. The CDR3 length is 14 residues.

Comments on this clone: Other DNA sequences in the sample encode the same CDR3. The rearrangement uses TRBV6-5 and TRBJ1-1, with D unresolved. The CDR3 consists of 14 residues. The V gene lost 2 bases and the J gene lost 0 bases, with 7 bases spanning the gap. The V gene's germline CDR1 is MNHEY and CDR2 SVGAGI. In nucleotides, the CDR3 is TGTGCCAGCAGTTACCCGGGGTTGAACACTGAAGCTTTCTTT. This codes for CASSYPGLNTEAFF.

This clone was seen only a few times. The chain has TRBV7-8 and TRBJ2-6, with unresolved D. The CDR3 has 15 amino acids. The ends were cut back, 2 bases at V and 0 bases at J, with 5 bases in the middle. Germline-derived CDR1 and CDR2 are SGHVS and FQNEAQ. CDR3 in amino acids: CASSLMRSGANVLTF. In nucleotides, the CDR3 is TGTGCCAGCAGCTTAATGCGCTCTGGGGCCAACGTCCTGACTTTC.

The rearrangement uses TRBV14 and TRBJ1-2; 8 bases line up with TRBD1. CDR3 length: 15 residues. The germline gives CDR1 SGHDN, CDR2 FVKESK. Trimming cost V 4 bases and J 5 bases; bases outside gene matches: 9. CDR3: CASSLLGRGPYGYTF. CDR3 DNA: TGTGCCAGCAGCCTCCTCGGCAGGGGGCCGTATGGCTACACCTTC.

In this sample, this clone turned up once. As DNA, the CDR3 is TGTGCCAGCAGTTACGAACAAACAGGGGCCGCTTTCTTT. Protein: CASSYEQTGAAFF. The chain recombines TRBV6-5 with TRBJ1-1; TRBD1 matches at 7 bases. From germline, CDR1 is MNHEY and CDR2 SVGAGI. The CDR3 is made up of 13 amino acids. J gave up 11 bases and V 2 bases, and 8 bases lay outside the gene matches.

The CDR3 spells CASSTTAGNTIYF. The CDR3 coding sequence is TGTGCCAGCAGCACGACAGCGGGAAACACCATATATTTT. The chain couples TRBV9 to TRBJ1-3; maybe TRBD1 (5 bases). The CDR3 length is 13 residues. The germline V and J ends were trimmed by 4 bases and 4 bases, with 9 bases remaining between them. CDR1 is SGDLS and CDR2 is YYNGEE in the germline V gene.

The rearrangement links TRBV28 to TRBJ1-1; 8 bases map to TRBD1. CDR1 is MDHEN, CDR2 SYDVKM, per germline. The CDR3 length is 16 residues. V was pared by 3 bases and J by 4 bases, with 10 bases of the junction left unmatched. CDR3 protein: CASSFDADRVATEAFF. The CDR3 nucleotides read TGTGCCAGCAGTTTCGACGCGGACAGGGTGGCCACTGAAGCTTTCTTT. Combining the CDR3 with reference TRBV28 and TRBJ1-1 gives the whole variable domain DVKVTQSSRYLVKRTGEKVFLECVQDMDHENMFWYRQDPGLGLRLIYFSYDVKMKEKGDIPEGYSVSREKKERFSLILESASTNQTSMYLCASSFDADRVATEAFFGQGTRLTVV.

This clone showed up just a few times. The chain uses TRBV7-2 and TRBJ1-6; D remains ambiguous. The CDR3 is 17 amino acids. Trimming removed 6 bases at V and 0 bases at J, with 15 bases between. Per germline, CDR1 SGHTA and CDR2 FQGNSA. The CDR3 bases are TGTGCCAGCAGTCTCAGCGGCATTAGCTCCTATAATTCACCCCTCCACTTT. It specifies CASSLSGISSYNSPLHF.

The CDR3 here is CASSLAGLLNQPQHF. The CDR3 DNA sequence: TGTGCCAGCAGTTTGGCAGGCTTACTTAATCAGCCCCAGCATTTT. This sequence joins TRBV27 and TRBJ1-5; D not resolved. This CDR3 has 15 residues. The germline V gene has CDR1 MNHEY and CDR2 SMNVEV (reference sequence). Trimming took off 3 bases at V and 4 bases at J, with 13 bases between the two ends.

V usage is TRBV6-5 and J usage is TRBJ2-5; 8 nucleotides agree with TRBD1. CDR1 is MNHEY and CDR2 is SVGAGI in the germline V gene. This CDR3 comprises 15 residues. V shed 4 bases and J 4 bases; nucleotides not matched to a gene: 8. CDR3 nucleotides: TGTGCCAGCAGTTTGGACAGGGCCGGGGGAGAGACCCAGTACTTC. It encodes CASSLDRAGGETQYF.

This chain uses TRBV5-8 with TRBJ2-6; D is possibly TRBD2 (7 bases). Trimming shortened V by 2 bases and J by 1 base, and 16 bases separated the two germline ends. The CDR3 spans 18 residues. CDR1 SGHTS and CDR2 YDEGEE come from the germline V gene. Here the CDR3 reads CASSFPGGWESGANVLTF. CDR3 nucleotide sequence: TGTGCCAGCAGCTTTCCGGGGGGCTGGGAGTCTGGGGCCAACGTCCTGACTTTC.

J is TRBJ1-5 and V is TRBV2, with D maybe TRBD1 (5 bases). CDR3 length: 15 residues. The germline CDR1 and CDR2 sequences are SNHLY and FYNNEI. V lost 1 base to trimming and J lost 3 bases, with 10 bases between them. CDR3 DNA sequence: TGTGCCAGCAGTGAAGGTCAGGGTAACAATCAGCCCCAGCATTTT. It specifies CASSEGQGNNQPQHF.

In its sample, this clone was seen a few times. The sample contains more than one DNA sequence encoding this CDR3. This chain uses TRBV6-5 with TRBJ1-1; 11 bases line up with TRBD1. V trimming: 6 bases; J trimming: 5 bases; junction bases outside the gene matches: 5. The CDR3 has 14 residues. Germline V gene sequence: CDR1 MNHEY, CDR2 SVGAGI. The CDR3 loop is CASSSGQGVTEAFF. The CDR3 nucleotides are TGTGCCAGCAGCTCGGGACAGGGGGTTACTGAAGCTTTCTTT.

This clone was seen only a few times. The chain couples TRBV4-1 to TRBJ2-1, with 10 nucleotides matching TRBD1. The CDR3 spans 15 residues. The germline gives CDR1 MGHRA, CDR2 YSYEKL. Trimming took 6 bases from V and 7 from J; bases not matched to a gene: 9. The chain's CDR3 is CASRARTGGENEQFF. DNA for the CDR3: TGCGCCAGCAGAGCTCGGACAGGGGGTGAAAATGAGCAGTTCTTC.

The chain carries TRBV6-5 and TRBJ2-7; TRBD1 matches 7 bases. The CDR3 is 14 residues long. From germline, CDR1 is MNHEY and CDR2 SVGAGI. V gave up 10 bases and J gave up 9 bases; unmatched junction bases: 18. The CDR3 DNA reads TGTGCCACCAAAACTGGGACAGAGGGTAGGGTGCAGTACTTC. Translated: CATKTGTEGRVQYF.

J is TRBJ2-7 and V is TRBV4-1, with TRBD1 identical over 7 bases. Germline V gene lookup returns CDR1 MGHRA and CDR2 YSYEKL. This CDR3 has 14 amino acids. The junction had 9 bases not matched to a gene; V was cut back by 4 bases and J by 6 bases. The DNA of the CDR3 is TGCGCCAGCAGCCCAGCCGGGACAGATGGCGAGCAGTACTTC. It specifies CASSPAGTDGEQYF.

The V gene is TRBV6-5, the J gene TRBJ2-4; the D gene is possibly TRBD2 (5 bases). Looked up from germline, CDR1 is MNHEY and CDR2 is SVGAGI. The CDR3 consists of 13 residues. The V end was cut by 3 bases, the J end by 8 bases, with 11 bases between. The CDR3 sequence is CASSYGPADIQYF. In DNA, the CDR3 is TGTGCCAGCAGTTATGGCCCAGCGGACATTCAGTACTTC.

The rearrangement links TRBV5-8 to TRBJ2-5; TRBD2 might be the D (7 bases). In germline, CDR1 is SGHTS, CDR2 YDEGEE. V dropped 7 bases and J dropped 3 bases, with 10 bases sitting between them. This CDR3 spans 12 amino acids. Here the CDR3 DNA reads TGTGCCAGCGAGGGGGGGGAAGAGACCCAGTACTTC. Its translation is CASEGGEETQYF.